The 10 T cell receptor beta chains below were found in one sample sequenced in a study of blood T cell repertoires in COVID-19. Sequencing was performed with immunoSEQ multiplex PCR; in TCRdb, only in-frame clones are kept and a portion is missing. The sample records some 130,000 clones, around four fifths being singletons. Sample: PBMCs or T cells enriched from blood (not recorded which). The receptors were gathered from a middle-aged man with acute COVID-19.

V and J are TRBV7-8 and TRBJ2-7; D is unclear. Trimming removed 5 bases from V and 2 bases from J, with 7 bases in between. The germline V gene has CDR1 SGHVS and CDR2 FQNEAQ. The CDR3 is made up of 12 amino acids. CDR3 region: CASSPSPYEQYF. Written as DNA, the CDR3 is TGTGCCAGCAGCCCGAGCCCCTACGAGCAGTACTTC.

A few counts support this clone. J is TRBJ1-6 and V is TRBV19; 9 bases agree with TRBD1. This CDR3 region has 15 residues. With V trimmed by 3 bases and J by 10 bases, 7 bases remained unmatched. Per the germline V gene, CDR1 is LNHDA and CDR2 is SQIVND (reference sequence). The CDR3 nucleotides are TGTGCCAGTAGTATCACGACAGGGGGGGAATCACCCCTCCACTTT. Its protein product is CASSITTGGESPLHF.

The gene calls are TRBV6-6 and TRBJ1-5, with D uncertain. CDR3 length: 15 residues. Trimming shortened V by 5 bases and J by 0 bases, and 11 bases separated the two germline ends. CDR1 and CDR2 (germline): MNHNY, SVGAGI (reference sequence). In DNA form, the CDR3 reads TGTGCCAGCAGTGCGGATGATAGTAGCAATCAGCCCCAGCATTTT. It is translated as CASSADDSSNQPQHF.

This clone was seen only once. The chain uses TRBV3-1 (or the pseudogene TRBV3-2) and TRBJ1-6; D possibly corresponds to TRBD1 (5 bases). Germline V gene data show CDR1 as LGHDT and CDR2 as YNNKEL (reference sequence). The CDR3 runs to 15 residues. Between the trimmed V and J ends, which lost 4 bases and 6 bases, there was a span of 13 bases. The DNA for the CDR3 is TGTGCCAGCAGCCCCTGGGGACTGCTTAATTCACCCCTCCACTTT. Translated, it gives CASSPWGLLNSPLHF.

The chain employs TRBV5-6 and TRBJ2-5, with 9 bases identical to TRBD2. Unmatched junction bases numbered 7, after V lost 0 bases and J lost 4 bases. In germline, CDR1 is SGHDT, CDR2 YYEEEE. The CDR3 consists of 16 residues. CDR3 sequence: CASSLETAGGGETQYF. The CDR3, as DNA: TGTGCCAGCAGCTTGGAAACAGCGGGAGGAGGAGAGACCCAGTACTTC.

This chain uses TRBV6-5 with TRBJ2-2; D is unclear. The CDR3 has 13 amino acids. CDR1 and CDR2 (germline): MNHEY, SVGAGI. Deletions cut 2 bases from V and 7 bases from J, with 8 bases between. The DNA of the CDR3 is TGTGCCAGCAGTTACGTCCAAAACGGGGAGCTGTTTTTT. As protein: CASSYVQNGELFF.

The chain is built from TRBV2 and TRBJ1-5, with 9 bases that match TRBD1. Germline V gives CDR1 SNHLY, CDR2 FYNNEI. This CDR3 is 14 amino acids long. Trimming took 6 bases from V and 1 from J; bases not matched to a gene: 1. The CDR3 here is CASRDRGSNQPQHF. The CDR3 DNA sequence: TGTGCCAGCAGGGACAGGGGCAGCAATCAGCCCCAGCATTTT.

This chain uses TRBV9 with TRBJ2-5; a possible D gene is TRBD2 (5 bases). In germline, CDR1 is SGDLS, CDR2 YYNGEE. The CDR3 is 15 amino acids. Trimming cost V 2 bases and J 3 bases, with 14 bases left between them. The CDR3 protein is CASSVRGAAEETQYF. CDR3 bases: TGTGCCAGCAGCGTTCGTGGAGCGGCAGAAGAGACCCAGTACTTC.

The chain has TRBV3-1 (or the pseudogene TRBV3-2) and TRBJ1-1; D remains unclear. V lost 4 bases and J 2 bases, leaving 11 bases between the germline ends. The CDR3 is 14 amino acids. The germline V gene has CDR1 LGHDT and CDR2 YNNKEL (reference sequence). CDR3 sequence reads: CASSPLVRNTEAFF. DNA for the CDR3: TGTGCCAGCAGCCCCTTGGTCAGAAACACTGAAGCTTTCTTT.

The genes are TRBV18 and TRBJ2-7, with 12 bases fitting TRBD1. V was pared by 3 bases and J by 5 bases, with 5 bases of the junction left unmatched. The CDR3 has 15 residues. Germline CDR1 KGHSH, CDR2 LQKENI. CDR3 sequence reads: CASSPGTGGTNEQYF. Written as DNA, the CDR3 is TGTGCCAGCTCACCCGGGACAGGGGGCACCAACGAGCAGTACTTC.